The rows below give T cell receptor beta chains drawn from one sample of a study of early T cells in non-severe SARS-CoV-2 infection. TCRdb analysed the 5' RACE reads with MiXCR anew, one entry per CDR3 protein. The top ten clones hold 6.4% of a sample with roughly 67,000 distinct CDR3 sequences, roughly a tenth of them seen once. Material: whole blood. The receptors come from an adult who was a healthcare worker with PCR-confirmed SARS-CoV-2 infection or an uninfected control (not recorded which). CDR3s include the opening cysteine and the closing phenylalanine or tryptophan.

V	J	length	CDR3
TRBV6-1	TRBJ2-2	14	CASSNIRETGELFF
TRBV12-3/TRBV12-4	TRBJ1-1	12	CASSLIGTEAFF
TRBV2	TRBJ2-1	11	CASSVRDEQFF
TRBV7-9	TRBJ1-2	16	CASAASGQGAHYGYTF
TRBV12-3/TRBV12-4	TRBJ1-6	13	CASSQRQSSPLHF
TRBV5-6	TRBJ2-4	17	CASSQRVKREGQRSIYF
TRBV7-9	TRBJ2-3	13	CASSPPGRSTQYF
TRBV11-2	TRBJ2-7	15	CASSSRTLPTYEQYF
TRBV10-2	TRBJ1-2	14	CASSESNPGEGYTF
TRBV2	TRBJ1-1	14	CASSEQGHNTEAFF
TRBV27	TRBJ1-1	14	CASSFRLTNTEAFF
TRBV11-1	TRBJ2-7	14	CASSFAVSSYEQYF
TRBV3-1	TRBJ2-7	15	CASSPRGEGIHEQYF
TRBV10-1	TRBJ2-3	19	CASSGTLMPATGGTDTQYF
TRBV6-7	TRBJ2-5	13	CASSPDYQETQYF
TRBV20-1	TRBJ2-3	15	CSASGLADQKDTQYF
TRBV24-1	TRBJ1-1	11	CATGDGVQAFF
TRBV5-1	TRBJ1-1	14	CASTATGLNTEAFF
TRBV6-2/TRBV6-3	TRBJ2-7	17	CASSTWTGQKVSDEQYF
TRBV28	TRBJ1-5	17	CASSFVSWVGGIQPQHF
TRBV25-1	TRBJ2-2	14	CASTGTGGTGELFF
TRBV7-6	TRBJ2-5	15	CASSPHTTAEETQYF
TRBV10-2	TRBJ2-2	14	CATHGDLNTGELFF
TRBV7-9	TRBJ1-1	14	CASSSQGASTEAFF
TRBV7-9	TRBJ2-1	14	CASSLLIPPWEQFF
TRBV7-7	TRBJ2-3	15	CASSLGPSGKDTQYF
TRBV29-1	TRBJ2-5	14	CSVDSGETEETQYF
TRBV27	TRBJ2-5	17	CASSPLPRRGSLETQYF
TRBV5-1	TRBJ1-5	13	CASSFDNNQPQHF
TRBV20-1	TRBJ1-2	15	CSARDLDRDNYGYTF
TRBV9	TRBJ2-7	15	CASSAEGLATGEQYF
TRBV20-1	TRBJ2-7	14	CSATRAISSYEQYF
TRBV12-2	TRBJ2-1	16	CASRLDRGLAGNEQFF
TRBV7-9	TRBJ2-1	17	CASSQRQGRRRDNEQFF
TRBV20-1	TRBJ2-3	14	CSAIPGGSTDTQYF
TRBV9	TRBJ2-7	21	CASSVGVTAGTSGTLFYEQYF
TRBV7-9	TRBJ2-3	15	CASSRQGRGTDTQYF
TRBV5-1	TRBJ2-7	13	CASSLGQRYEQYF
TRBV19	TRBJ2-2	14	CASRVLAYTGELFF
TRBV15	TRBJ2-5	13	CATSRDGRETQYF
TRBV5-1	TRBJ2-1	13	CASRTSGYNEQFF
TRBV2	TRBJ1-1	14	CAGAEREGRGEAFF
TRBV11-2	TRBJ2-1	11	CASGLPNEQFF